This is a list of T cell receptor beta chains from one sample in a study of graft-versus-host responses after intestinal transplantation. This table comes from immunoSEQ multiplex PCR, and its TCRdb copy is limited to in-frame clones, with some not included. In the table there are 4,000 or so clones, about 31% of which are singletons. The sample here was alloreactive CD4+ T cells from a mixed lymphocyte reaction culture, taken before transplantation. These TCRs come from a human patient who was an organ donor for intestinal transplantation. Each CDR3 is given with its conserved first and last residue.

v_gene	j_gene	CDR3aa
TRBV7-2	TRBJ2-1	CASSPGTYSSYNEQFF
TRBV7-3	TRBJ1-1	CASTWGPGTEAFF
TRBV5-5	TRBJ1-3	CASSLHREGNTIYF
TRBV11-1	TRBJ1-5	CASSSDRGNQPQHF
TRBV9	TRBJ1-1	CASSVRVEGTEAFF
TRBV6-5	TRBJ1-4	CASRGRLGEKLFF
TRBV11-2	TRBJ1-1	CASSFRDGNTEAFF
TRBV7-1	TRBJ2-7	CASSLTPRAASYEQYF
TRBV7-9	TRBJ2-3	CASSFQTTDTQYF
TRBV6-4	TRBJ2-7	CASSLLAGSYEQYF
TRBV6-4	TRBJ1-2	CASSAGTGRANYGYTF
TRBV2	TRBJ1-2	CASSYRGHYGYTF
TRBV4-1	TRBJ2-1	CASGLAGDYNEQFF
TRBV10-3	TRBJ1-1	CAITPTGLDTEAFF
TRBV27	TRBJ1-4	CASSLYVTNEKLFF
TRBV7-2	TRBJ1-1	CASSRTGLKAFF
TRBV2	TRBJ2-7	CGHRVAGSHEQYF
TRBV5-6	TRBJ2-1	CASSLLAASSYNEQFF
TRBV4-2	TRBJ1-2	CASSQDLGVRSNYGYTF
TRBV7-9	TRBJ1-3	CASSWASSGNTIYF
TRBV7-3	TRBJ2-1	CASSLFGGPGYNEQFF
TRBV4-3	TRBJ1-1	CASSRTGDTEAFF
TRBV5-1	TRBJ2-7	CASSMTGGSYEQYF
TRBV7-2	TRBJ1-5	CASSLAGSGQPQHF
TRBV4-3	TRBJ2-1	CASSQERAPGHLGEQFF
TRBV6-1	TRBJ2-5	CASSDPIAGAQETQYF
TRBV11-3	TRBJ1-1	CASSIRTAEAFF
TRBV10-3	TRBJ2-7	CAISDPARGRSYEQYF
TRBV7-2	TRBJ2-5	CASSLVRSEETQYF
TRBV5-1	TRBJ2-6	CASSWTGGGVNVLTF
TRBV6-6	TRBJ2-7	CASSYGQSYEQYF
TRBV5-4	TRBJ2-7	CASSGGLAGGFYEQYF
TRBV30	TRBJ1-6	CTWSVISGSSYSSPLHF
TRBV7-3	TRBJ2-1	CASSFGLTGKSYNEQFF
TRBV6-5	TRBJ1-1	CASSYSRGARTEAFF
TRBV6-9	TRBJ2-7	CASSEAKGTGSPRQYF
TRBV5-1	TRBJ2-5	CASSFQETQYF
TRBV11-2	TRBJ1-4	CASSLDPWGEKLFF
TRBV18	TRBJ2-3	CASSRDRVTDTQYF
TRBV27	TRBJ2-3	CATRTGWEDTQYF
TRBV6-5	TRBJ2-5	CAGWETQYF
TRBV5-6	TRBJ2-7	CASSLLAGGPYEQYF
TRBV7-2	NA	CASSPTRRMRYYEQYF
TRBV12-2	TRBJ2-7	CASRPPRGARREQYF
TRBV19	TRBJ2-1	CASLPGTSGYNEQFF